This T cell receptor beta chain was sequenced in a study of blood T cell repertoires in COVID-19. Repertoires were generated with immunoSEQ multiplex PCR, while TCRdb's copy carries only in-frame clones and drops some. The sample holds roughly 100,000 clones, just under 85% seen once. This CDR3 contains 17 residues. V dropped 5 bases and J dropped 2; count of bases not matched to a gene: 11. Germline V gene sequence: CDR1 LNHDA, CDR2 SQIVND (reference sequence). The sample holds one count of this clone. This clonotype was obtained from a man in his forties or fifties with active or convalescent COVID-19. The V and J genes are TRBV19 and TRBJ1-5, with TRBD1 matching over 8 bases. Sequencing input: peripheral blood. CDR3 DNA sequence: TGTGCCAGTAGTCCTCGGACAGGGAAAGGGGGCAATCAGCCCCAGCATTTT. Amino acid sequence: CASSPRTGKGGNQPQHF.